The present T cell receptor beta chain was sequenced within a study of cytomegalovirus exposure and HLA in healthy donors. Overall study findings and caveats: It was approximately 160 TCR beta chains that were listed as cytomegalovirus-associated. It was confirmed in vitro that a few of the CMV-associated chains were specific for CMV antigens.

To note about this clone: Its cognate antigen is unknown.

13 Jbeta primers and 60 Vbeta primers were used for the PCR. Clones were sequenced by immunoSEQ multiplex PCR, and TCRdb holds only the in-frame ones, with some missing. The repertoire includes some 170,000 clones, roughly two thirds of them detected once, and under 3.5% sits in the top ten. V was pared by 5 bases and J by 2 bases, with 8 bases between. Germline CDR1 reads SQVTM; CDR2 reads ANQGSEA. The CDR3 contains 12 residues. The clonotype originates from a woman aged 25 to 39 in good health and CMV-seronegative. The rearrangement joins TRBV29-1 to TRBJ2-3; D is possibly TRBD2 (5 bases). The source material was PBMCs. The CDR3 DNA sequence: TGCAGCGTTCGGACTTTCACAGATACGCAGTATTTT. Translating it yields CSVRTFTDTQYF.